This entry lists 29 T cell receptor beta chains sequenced from one sample in a study of cytomegalovirus exposure and HLA in healthy donors. The PCR ran on 60 Vbeta and 13 Jbeta primers. The repertoire was sequenced with immunoSEQ multiplex PCR; TCRdb's copy has only in-frame clones and lacks some. The data show about 180,000 clones, about 80% seen once. Sequenced material: PBMCs. The source of these receptors is a woman between 50 and 59 years old in good health and CMV-seropositive.

The rearrangement joins TRBV7-6 to TRBJ2-2, with 10 bases matching TRBD1. The CDR3 runs to 15 residues. Germline V gene sequence: CDR1 SGHVS, CDR2 FNYEAQ. The V gene end was trimmed by 5 bases and the J gene end by 5 bases; junction bases not matched to a gene: 5. The chain's CDR3 is CASSLGTGVTGELFF. CDR3 bases: TGTGCCAGCAGCCTCGGGACAGGGGTTACCGGGGAGCTGTTTTTT. Full variable domain (missing parts from reference TRBV7-6 and TRBJ2-2): GAGVSQSPRYKVTKRGQDVALRCDPISGHVSLYWYRQALGQGPEFLTYFNYEAQQDKSGLPNDRFSAERPEGSISTLTIQRTEQRDSAMYRCASSLGTGVTGELFFGEGSRLTVL.

This clone was picked up a small number of times. The rearrangement links TRBV18 to TRBJ1-6; TRBD1 might be the D (6 bases). Germline CDR1 KGHSH, CDR2 LQKENI. The germline V and J ends were trimmed by 2 bases and 6 bases, with 11 bases remaining between them. This CDR3 spans 15 amino acids. CDR3 sequence (DNA): TGTGCCAGCTCACCAAGAGGACAGTTTAATTCACCCCTCCACTTT. It codes for CASSPRGQFNSPLHF.

The V gene is TRBV30, the J gene TRBJ2-1, with 8 positions matching TRBD2. Looked up from germline, CDR1 is GTSNPN and CDR2 is SVGIG (reference sequence). The V gene end was trimmed by 0 bases and the J gene end by 9 bases; junction bases not matched to a gene: 7. The CDR3 has 14 residues. The CDR3 coding sequence is TGTGCCTGGAGTGTACTGGCAGCGGGAGTTGAGCAGTTCTTC. It yields the protein CAWSVLAAGVEQFF.

Details on this clone: Compared with germline, one end of the junction differs, possibly owing to a read error. The chain combines TRBV9 with TRBJ1-2; weak D call: TRBD1 (5 bases). Germline V gene lookup returns CDR1 SGDLS and CDR2 YYNGEE. The CDR3 is made up of 14 amino acids. CDR3 in amino acids: CASSVPGWGYGYTF. For the CDR3, the DNA is TGTGCCAGCAGCGTCCCAGGATGGGGCTATGGCTACACCTTT.

The rearrangement uses TRBV10-1 and TRBJ2-2, with 9 positions matching TRBD2. V shed 7 bases and J 4 bases; nucleotides not matched to a gene: 7. Per the germline V gene, CDR1 is WNHNN and CDR2 is SYGVQD (reference sequence). The CDR3 spans 15 residues. The CDR3 region is CASTRAGGITGELFF. The CDR3 region has the DNA TGCGCCAGCACTAGAGCGGGAGGAATCACCGGGGAGCTGTTTTTT.

This clone has only a few counts. V and J are TRBV7-9 and TRBJ2-3, with 15 bases identical to TRBD2. The V segment lost 4 bases and the J segment 4 bases; nucleotides outside the gene matches: 12. The CDR3 has 19 amino acids. Germline CDR1 reads SEHNR; CDR2 reads FQNEAQ (reference sequence). The chain's CDR3 is CASSSGLAGGPVSADTQYF. CDR3 bases: TGTGCCAGCAGCTCAGGACTAGCGGGGGGGCCGGTTTCCGCAGATACGCAGTATTTT.

The chain couples TRBV4-3 to TRBJ2-5, with 8 nucleotides matching TRBD2. Germline CDR1 LGHNA, CDR2 YSLEER. CDR3 length: 18 amino acids. Unmatched junction bases numbered 15, after V lost 1 base and J lost 5 bases. CDR3: CASSQVIWGQSSGETQYF. The CDR3 DNA reads as TGCGCCAGCAGCCAAGTCATATGGGGTCAGTCTAGCGGGGAGACCCAGTACTTC.

V usage is TRBV5-1 and J usage is TRBJ1-1; D may be TRBD1 (6 bases). V was cut by 4 bases and J by 2 bases, with 9 bases left in between. The length of the CDR3 is 13 residues. From germline, CDR1 is SGHRS and CDR2 YFSETQ. The CDR3 DNA reads as TGCGCCAGCAGCGCAGGGGCTAACACTGAAGCTTTCTTT. The encoded protein is CASSAGANTEAFF.

Worth noting for this clone: One end of the junction does not line up with germline, which may come from a read error. Other nucleotide sequences from this sample produce the same CDR3. The J gene is TRBJ2-2, the V gene TRBV7-3; D is possibly TRBD2 (7 bases). Per germline, CDR1 SGHTA and CDR2 FQGTGA. This CDR3 has 17 residues. In nucleotides, the CDR3 is TGTGCCAGCAGGTCCGGAGGGGGGGGCGTCAACACCGGGGAGCTGTTTTTC. Its protein product is CASRSGGGGVNTGELFF.

This chain uses TRBV5-4 with TRBJ1-2, with no clear D. Germline CDR1 and CDR2: SGHNT and YYREEE (reference sequence). Trimming shortened V by 1 base and J by 7 bases, and 17 bases separated the two germline ends. This CDR3 comprises 15 residues. The CDR3 reads CASSLILEKAGGYTF. The CDR3 nucleotides read TGTGCCAGCAGCTTGATCTTGGAAAAGGCGGGTGGCTACACCTTC.

A few counts support this clone. The rearrangement links TRBV9 to TRBJ2-1, with TRBD2 identical over 7 bases. CDR3 length: 14 amino acids. The J segment lost 11 bases and the V segment lost 4 bases, leaving 12 bases of the junction unmatched. Per the germline V gene, CDR1 is SGDLS and CDR2 is YYNGEE. Here the CDR3 DNA reads TGTGCCAGCAGCCCCGATACCCTTAGCGGGCAGCAGTTCTTC. Translated: CASSPDTLSGQQFF.

The chain is built from TRBV28 and TRBJ1-1; D remains ambiguous. The V gene's germline CDR1 is MDHEN and CDR2 SYDVKM. Trimming removed 3 bases from V and 0 bases from J, with 11 bases in between. This CDR3 is built from 15 residues. CDR3 residues: CASSFFRKMNTEAFF. The CDR3 nucleotides are TGTGCCAGCAGTTTTTTTAGAAAGATGAACACTGAAGCTTTCTTT.

V and J are TRBV27 and TRBJ1-2, with D possibly TRBD1 on 5 matching bases. The CDR3 contains 14 residues. Trimming left V 6 bases short and J 4 bases short, with 15 bases between. CDR1 and CDR2 from the germline V gene are MNHEY and SMNVEV (reference sequence). CDR3 bases: TGTGCCAGCAGCACCTGGGCGGGGGGCTATGGCTACACCTTC. Translated: CASSTWAGGYGYTF.

The chain has TRBV2 and TRBJ1-2; the D is unclear. The CDR3 covers 13 residues. Trimming removed 1 base from V and 8 bases from J, with 11 bases in between. Germline V gene data show CDR1 as SNHLY and CDR2 as FYNNEI. CDR3 in DNA: TGTGCCAGCAGTGAAGAAACGGGGTTGGGCTACACCTTC. Encoded protein: CASSEETGLGYTF.

This sequence joins TRBV28 and TRBJ2-7, with D possibly matching TRBD1 (6 bases). V was pared by 7 bases and J by 5 bases, with 15 bases between. There are 13 residues in the CDR3. Germline assignment: CDR1 MDHEN and CDR2 SYDVKM. The CDR3 region has the DNA TGTGCCAGCATTGAGGGGGTGGCTAACGAGCAGTACTTC. Translated, it gives CASIEGVANEQYF.

The genes are TRBV28 and TRBJ1-1; TRBD1 might be the D (5 bases). Germline CDR1 MDHEN, CDR2 SYDVKM. CDR3 length: 16 residues. V was trimmed by 1 base and J by 1 base, leaving 13 bases between them. The CDR3 nucleotides are TGTGCCAGCAGTTTATCCACAGGCTTTGCGAACACTGAAGCTTTCTTT. Translation gives CASSLSTGFANTEAFF.

J is TRBJ1-5 and V is TRBV15; D unresolved. The CDR3 extends over 13 amino acids. Germline values: CDR1 LNHNV, CDR2 YYDKDF (reference sequence). Trimming left V 0 bases short and J 5 bases short, with 5 bases between. CDR3 in DNA: TGTGCCACCAGCAGAGAGGCGGATCAGCCCCAGCATTTT. This gives the protein CATSREADQPQHF.

The rearrangement links TRBV28 to TRBJ1-2, with D uncertain. The V gene lost 5 bases and the J gene lost 3 bases, with 7 bases spanning the gap. The CDR3 runs 12 residues. Germline CDR1 and CDR2: MDHEN and SYDVKM. The CDR3 DNA is TGTGCCAGCAGTCGGCGGGACTATGGCTACACCTTC. Residues: CASSRRDYGYTF.

The V gene is TRBV6-5, the J gene TRBJ2-7; TRBD1 matches 7 bases. Trimming removed 9 bases from V and 0 bases from J; junction bases left unmatched: 8. The CDR3 covers 14 residues. CDR1 and CDR2 from the germline V gene are MNHEY and SVGAGI. This CDR3 is CASKGTVSSYEQYF. The CDR3 DNA reads as TGTGCCAGTAAAGGGACAGTGAGCTCCTACGAGCAGTACTTC.

This chain links TRBV6-1 with TRBJ2-3; 10 nucleotides line up with TRBD2. The V and J ends lost 7 bases and 5 bases, in that order; junction bases with no gene match: 6. In germline, CDR1 is MNHNS, CDR2 SASEGT. The CDR3 runs 14 residues. The CDR3 bases are TGTGCCAGCAATCTAGCGGGGGCGGGAGATACGCAGTATTTT. Residues: CASNLAGAGDTQYF.

This sequence joins TRBV5-4 and TRBJ2-7; weak D call: TRBD1 (5 bases). Trimming cost V 6 bases and J 0 bases, with 7 bases left between them. The CDR3 is made up of 12 amino acids. CDR1 SGHNT and CDR2 YYREEE come from the germline V gene (reference sequence). DNA for the CDR3: TGTGCCAGCACCGACAGCTCCTACGAGCAGTACTTC. Encoded protein: CASTDSSYEQYF.

Of note for this clone: The junction and the germline gene differ at one end; a read error may be behind it. The CDR3 here is CASSLEAGENTGELFF. In DNA, the CDR3 is TGTGCTAGCAGCTTAGAAGCGGGGGAGAACACCGGGGAGCTGTTTTTT. V gene TRBV7-7 combines with J gene TRBJ2-2; 8 positions match TRBD2. The CDR3 is made up of 16 amino acids. Germline loops: CDR1 SSHAT, CDR2 FNYEAQ (reference sequence).

The rearrangement uses TRBV11-2 and TRBJ2-4, with TRBD2 matching 8 bases. Germline CDR1 SGHAT, CDR2 FQNNGV. The V segment lost 5 bases and the J segment 7 bases; nucleotides outside the gene matches: 4. This CDR3 is 13 amino acids long. The CDR3 spells CASSISGSNIQYF. In DNA form, the CDR3 reads TGTGCCAGCAGCATAAGCGGGAGCAACATTCAGTACTTC. Full variable domain (rest looked up from reference TRBV11-2 and TRBJ2-4): EAGVAQSPRYKIIEKRQSVAFWCNPISGHATLYWYQQILGQGPKLLIQFQNNGVVDDSQLPKDRFSAERLKGVDSTLKIQPAKLEDSAVYLCASSISGSNIQYFGAGTRLSVL.

This sequence joins TRBV5-4 and TRBJ2-2, with D possibly being TRBD1 (6 bases). Trimming shortened V by 3 bases and J by 0 bases, and 21 bases separated the two germline ends. Germline V lookup: CDR1 SGHNT, CDR2 YYREEE (reference sequence). The CDR3 covers 19 residues. The DNA of the CDR3 is TGTGCCAGCAGCTCCCTGGCCCACACAGGGACCACGAACACCGGGGAGCTGTTTTTT. Its protein is CASSSLAHTGTTNTGELFF.

The V gene is TRBV29-1, the J gene TRBJ1-1; possible D gene TRBD1, 6 bases. CDR1 and CDR2 (germline): SQVTM, ANQGSEA. The CDR3 has 10 residues. V was pared by 6 bases and J by 6 bases, with 8 bases between. CDR3 protein: CSVGHSEAFF. The DNA of the CDR3 is TGCAGCGTGGGACACTCTGAAGCTTTCTTT. The full variable domain, completed using reference TRBV29-1 and TRBJ1-1, is SAVISQKPSRDICQRGTSLTIQCQVDSQVTMMFWYRQQPGQSLTLIATANQGSEATYESGFVIDKFPISRPNLTFSTLTVSNMSPEDSSIYLCSVGHSEAFFGQGTRLTVV.

The rearrangement links TRBV27 to TRBJ1-6, with D unclear. The V and J ends lost 3 bases and 11 bases respectively, with 11 bases between them. Germline V gene sequence: CDR1 MNHEY, CDR2 SMNVEV (reference sequence). The CDR3 covers 13 residues. CDR3 sequence: CASSLGSSTPLHF. For the CDR3, the DNA is TGTGCCAGCAGTTTGGGGAGTTCGACACCCCTCCACTTT.

This chain uses TRBV19 with TRBJ2-2, with D perhaps matching TRBD1 (5 bases). The CDR3 covers 13 residues. With 2 bases removed from V and 7 bases from J, the gap between germline ends came to 8 bases. Germline values: CDR1 LNHDA, CDR2 SQIVND (reference sequence). This CDR3 reads CASSIPQGGELFF. The CDR3 bases are TGTGCCAGTAGTATACCCCAGGGCGGGGAGCTGTTTTTT.

The rearrangement joins TRBV10-3 to TRBJ1-1; D may be TRBD1 (5 bases). The CDR3 length is 14 residues. Germline V gives CDR1 ENHRY, CDR2 SYGVKD. V gave up 8 bases and J gave up 5 bases, with 18 bases separating them. CDR3 nucleotides: TGTGCCATCGCCCGCCACTCAGGGCGGACTGAAGCTTTCTTT. Its protein product is CAIARHSGRTEAFF.

The chain links TRBV30 to TRBJ2-3, with TRBD1 as a possible D gene (6 bases). Trimming left V 2 bases short and J 10 bases short, with 16 bases between. CDR3 length: 13 residues. Per germline, CDR1 GTSNPN and CDR2 SVGIG (reference sequence). The CDR3 here is CAWSKGGVKAQYF. The DNA of the CDR3 is TGTGCCTGGAGTAAAGGGGGAGTGAAAGCGCAGTATTTT.